Listed below are T cell receptor beta chains from one sample, sequenced in a study of blood T cell repertoires in COVID-19. Measured with immunoSEQ multiplex PCR; TCRdb has only the in-frame clones, and not every one. This sample has 200,000 to 300,000 clones, with around 87% found just once. Source material: peripheral blood. All receptors come from a woman in her sixties with COVID-19, enrolled during active disease. The CDR3 runs from the conserved cysteine through the conserved F or W. Fields, in order: CDR3 protein, CDR3 DNA, D gene, J gene, clone size, V gene. D genes are given only for firm matches. Clone size is shown for a subset of rows, as once, few, many or a class of expanded clone.

CAWSYRSLTGGAGTEAFF,TGTGCCTGGAGTTACCGGAGCCTAACAGGGGGCGCTGGCACTGAAGCTTTCTTT,TRBD1,TRBJ1-1,.,TRBV30
CASSPRTGLNTEAFF,TGTGCCAGCAGCCCTAGGACAGGGTTGAACACTGAAGCTTTCTTT,TRBD1,TRBJ1-1,.,TRBV5-4
CASSSWTGYEKLFF,TGTGCCAGCAGTTCCTGGACAGGGTATGAAAAACTGTTTTTT,TRBD1,TRBJ1-4,.,TRBV28
CASSLVGRGTGNTIYF,TGTGCCAGCAGTTTAGTGGGCCGGGGTACTGGAAACACCATATATTTT,.,TRBJ1-3,once,TRBV27
CASSVREAFF,TGTGCCAGCAGTGTTCGTGAAGCTTTCTTT,.,TRBJ1-1,few,TRBV2
CASSKQRTGGSVNLGDTQYF,TGTGCCAGCAGCAAACAAAGGACAGGGGGAAGTGTAAATTTGGGGGATACGCAGTATTTT,.,TRBJ2-3,.,TRBV21-1
CASSVQEGANYGYTF,TGTGCCAGCAGCGTGCAAGAGGGGGCTAACTATGGCTACACCTTC,.,TRBJ1-2,.,TRBV7-9
CASSYEGGGNTIYF,TGTGCCAGCAGTTACGAGGGCGGCGGAAACACCATATATTTT,.,TRBJ1-3,once,TRBV6-2/TRBV6-3
CASSVSGRGYNEQFF,TGTGCCAGCAGTGTTAGCGGGAGGGGCTACAATGAGCAGTTCTTC,TRBD2,TRBJ2-1,.,TRBV9
CASSYSDSRQTQYF,TGTGCCAGCAGTTACTCCGACAGTCGACAGACCCAGTACTTC,.,TRBJ2-5,.,TRBV6-2/TRBV6-3
CSATLSPASLNTGELFF,TGCAGCGCCACCCTCTCCCCGGCTAGTTTGAACACCGGGGAGCTGTTTTTT,.,TRBJ2-2,.,TRBV29-1
CATSSGVQGDNSPLHF,TGTGCCACCAGCTCAGGAGTACAGGGGGATAATTCACCCCTCCACTTT,TRBD1,TRBJ1-6,.,TRBV15
CASSESGTRAHEQFF,TGCGCCAGCAGCGAATCCGGGACTAGGGCCCACGAGCAGTTCTTC,TRBD2,TRBJ2-1,once,TRBV5-1